Included here is one T cell receptor (beta chain) sequence, with context. This clonotype appeared many times. Its target antigen remains unknown. No much larger clone is present one base from it, and per-base qualities are unavailable. This entry comes from a study of neurological immune-mediated disorders (dated by TCRdb to between 2019 and 2020). Regarding the complete study: Peripheral blood TCR-beta repertoires from patients with HTLV-I-associated myelopathy (HAM/TSP), patients with multiple sclerosis, and healthy controls were compared in the study using UMI-based sequencing. The 95 to 110 TCR-beta libraries covered PBMC samples along with longitudinal samples, technical triplicates, and paired sorted CD4+ and CD8+ T-cell subsets. The cohort included 60 to 75 subjects: about 15 with HAM/TSP, some 34 with multiple sclerosis, and roughly 20 healthy controls.

The CDR3 sequence holds 11 residues, the cysteine and phenylalanine included. This entry keeps only the CDR3 DNA: 33 bases, framed from base 1. CDR1 SGDLS and CDR2 YYNGEE are derived from the germline V gene. The V end loses 3 bases and the J end loses 7 bases, and a stretch of 5 bases separates them. To synthesize cDNA, template-switch 5'RACE was performed with a primer carrying a 10-nucleotide random unique molecular identifier so that each TCR transcript was tagged. Over 180 million TCR-beta sequences, covering 15-18 subjects, were produced in each sequencing run. Total RNA was extracted with the RNeasy kit. The KAPA Real-time Library Amplification kit was used to amplify TCR-beta VDJ regions with primers targeting the TCR constant region and the 5'RACE anchor. Sample indexes and Illumina adaptors were added in a first PCR, and a second PCR then increased library yield. After Ampure bead purification, the roughly 650 bp TCR product was size-selected on a 2% E-gel SizeSelection system. Before pooling, library quality was checked on a Bioanalyzer, concentration was measured with Qubit, and libraries were quantified with the Kapa Library Quantification kit. Paired-end 2 x 150 bp sequencing of the libraries was performed on an Illumina HiSeq 2500. To increase sequence diversity, about 23-32% phiX was spiked into each library pool. Concerning the study's data processing: Quality-filtered reads were processed with the UMI-based MiGEC pipeline, and over 85% of raw TCR sequences were removed by the MiGEC pipeline during error correction. IMGT germline references were used for aligning VDJ genes, and each clonotype was defined as a unique CDR3 amino acid sequence together with its V-J genes. Clonal expansion, Shannon diversity, and CDR3 relatedness (CalcPairwiseDistances, ClusterSamples) were evaluated with VDJtools, and phylogenetic trees were built with CLCbio workbench. Clones with at least 8 unique UMIs were defined as expanded, with this threshold being based on coefficient-of-variation modelling across technical triplicates. TCRdb reworked the public reads: Q25 trimming with fastp, MiXCR clone assembly, productive beta chains retained. A single entry per CDR3 protein holds the most common genes and DNA from its merged rows. The V and J calls reflect TCRdb's pipeline rather than the authors' work. In all, the sample holds roughly 30,000 distinct CDR3 sequences, and approximately 4.4% of those were seen once. The ten largest clonotypes hold about 23% of the sample.

Here is what the overall study found, with its caveats: No identical CDR3 amino acid sequences were shared among expanded clones across subjects, suggesting private TCR-beta repertoires in all groups. The highest TCR clonal expansion was observed in HAM/TSP patients, whereas the lowest was observed in MS patients, even when compared with healthy controls.

The healthy controls were volunteers from blood banks in Maryland, USA. Libraries from unsorted PBMCs were made from 2 million PBMCs kept in RNAlater at -80 degrees C until RNA extraction. Peripheral blood was subjected to Ficoll-Hypaque density gradient centrifugation to isolate PBMCs, which were then cryopreserved in liquid nitrogen. Here the chain combines TRBV9 and TRBJ2-1; there is no confident call for the D gene. Sequenced input: PBMCs. The sequence was collected from a man between 18 and 29 years old in good health. CDR3 protein: CASSGLNEQFF. The DNA is as follows: TGTGCCAGCAGCGGCCTAAATGAGCAGTTCTTC.